Here is one T cell receptor beta chain with its context. The antigen is unknown. The protocol was immunoSEQ multiplex PCR, while the TCRdb copy is restricted to in-frame clones and leaves out a portion. Found here are 130,000 or so clones, about 89% of them singletons; the top ten hold about 5.2%. The data derive from a study of T cell responses to AZD1222 COVID-19 vaccine. The study, taken as a whole, reports: Elevations in Spike-specific TCR breadth and depth followed administration of two AZD1222 doses. Targeting of unmutated variant regions was reportedly seen in nearly half of spike-specific TCRs.

This TCR derives from an adult in good health. Sequences were derived from peripheral blood, sampled on day 0 of AZD1222 vaccination.

The CDR3 DNA reads TGTGCCAGCGGACATTCCTGGGAGCAGTACTTC. Its translation: CASGHSWEQYF. V and J are TRBV28 and TRBJ2-7; D might be TRBD1 (5 bases). Germline CDR1 is MDHEN and CDR2 is SYDVKM. The CDR3 runs to 11 residues. The V end was cut by 8 bases, the J end by 7 bases, with 12 bases between.